This T cell receptor (beta chain) came from a study of blood T cell repertoires in COVID-19. About the study: Specimens from acute and convalescent COVID-19 originated in the United States, Italy and Spain. Nucleic acid was either cDNA or gDNA, and it came from T cells, B-cell-depleted T cells, or PBMCs.

In the original workflow: Estimation of nucleated cell counts was performed using reference gene primer amplification. Libraries were prepared by immunoSEQ multiplex PCR; TCRdb keeps only in-frame clonotypes and omits some of them. V and J calls and clone size are given by that table; D and trimming were obtained from the DNA. The profile shows some 140,000 clones, about 80% of them singletons. Germline CDR1 and CDR2: MNHEY and SVGAGI. Trimming shortened V by 7 bases and J by 4 bases, and 14 bases separated the two germline ends. CDR3 length: 14 residues. The sequencing sample was made of peripheral blood. This sequence originates from a human donor in a cohort sampled during active COVID-19. The chain couples TRBV6-5 to TRBJ1-3; tentative D call: TRBD1 (6 bases). The CDR3: CASTPGGLGNTIYF. In DNA, the CDR3 is TGTGCCAGCACCCCCGGGGGGCTAGGAAACACCATATATTTT.